This passage covers 20 T cell receptor beta chains from one sample sequenced in a study of blood T cells in healthy people across ages. Next came a second PCR, run for roughly 6 to 11 cycles, which used a sample-barcoded 5' primer along with a J-beta primer mix. In TCRdb, the 5' RACE reads were re-called with MiXCR into one record per CDR3 protein. Here the sample spans 1.4 million to 1.5 million distinct CDR3 sequences, 35% to 45% being singletons. Input material: blood. All receptors come from a woman in her late teens or twenties in good health.

This clonotype has more than one count but fewer than ten. This chain links TRBV3-1 with TRBJ2-5; D is perhaps TRBD1 or TRBD2 (6 bases each). The CDR3 consists of 13 residues. The germline gives CDR1 LGHDT, CDR2 YNNKEL (reference sequence). Deletions cut 11 bases from V and 0 bases from J, with 13 bases between. The CDR3 protein is CAWRGEYQETQYF. In DNA, the CDR3 is TGTGCCTGGAGGGGGGAGTACCAAGAGACCCAGTACTTC.

The CDR3 nucleotides are TGTGCCGGGCAGGGGAGACGCTACGAGCAGTACTTC. This translates into CAGQGRRYEQYF. The rearrangement uses TRBV6-1 and TRBJ2-7; D possibly corresponds to TRBD1 (6 bases). CDR1 and CDR2 (germline): MNHNS, SASEGT. With 11 bases removed from V and 3 bases from J, the gap between germline ends came to 14 bases. The CDR3 totals 12 residues.

This clonotype was observed a single time. This chain joins TRBV6-5 and TRBJ2-1, with D maybe TRBD2 (5 bases). The germline V and J ends were trimmed by 0 bases and 6 bases, with 15 bases remaining between them. CDR3 length: 16 residues. Germline V gene lookup returns CDR1 MNHEY and CDR2 SVGAGI. The chain's CDR3 is CASSYSRSSTTNEQFF. DNA of the CDR3: TGTGCCAGCAGTTACTCGAGATCATCGACTACCAATGAGCAGTTCTTC.

The J gene is TRBJ2-7, the V gene TRBV7-2, with a possible D match to TRBD1 (5 bases). CDR1 is SGHTA and CDR2 is FQGNSA in the germline V gene. Trimming pared 1 base from V and 5 bases from J, leaving 12 bases between. The CDR3 has 14 amino acids. CDR3 in DNA: TGTGCCAGCAGCTTAGATCCAGGGATGAACGAGCAGTACTTC. Protein product: CASSLDPGMNEQYF.

The rearrangement uses TRBV5-1 and TRBJ1-2; D gene uncertain. Germline CDR1 SGHRS, CDR2 YFSETQ. Between the trimmed V and J ends, which lost 0 bases and 0 bases, there was a span of 9 bases. The CDR3 consists of 15 residues. For the CDR3, the DNA is TGCGCCAGCAGCTTGGATCCCAGTTCTAACTATGGCTACACCTTC. Its translation: CASSLDPSSNYGYTF.

The V call is TRBV6-5, the J call TRBJ1-1, with 7 bases identical to TRBD1. The CDR3 consists of 13 residues. With V trimmed by 6 bases and J by 8 bases, 9 bases remained unmatched. Germline CDR1 reads MNHEY; CDR2 reads SVGAGI. The DNA for the CDR3 is TGTGCCAGCAGGGGTTCAGGGGGTCCCGAAGCTTTCTTT. Protein sequence: CASRGSGGPEAFF.

This chain joins TRBV27 and TRBJ2-3, with TRBD2 as a possible D gene (5 bases). Trimming pared 5 bases from V and 1 base from J, leaving 13 bases between. Germline CDR1 reads MNHEY; CDR2 reads SMNVEV (reference sequence). The CDR3 is made up of 15 amino acids. CDR3 amino acids: CASSLEGRGTDTQYF. In DNA form, the CDR3 reads TGTGCCAGCAGTCTCGAGGGTAGGGGCACAGATACGCAGTATTTT.

The V call is TRBV19, the J call TRBJ2-4; TRBD2 matches at 7 bases. V lost 3 bases and J lost 8; bases outside the gene matches: 4. Per germline, CDR1 LNHDA and CDR2 SQIVND (reference sequence). The length of the CDR3 is 13 residues. This CDR3 is CASSMGGSDIQYF. The CDR3 coding sequence is TGTGCCAGTAGTATGGGCGGGAGTGACATTCAGTACTTC.

J is TRBJ1-3 and V is TRBV2; D gene uncertain. Germline V CDR1 and CDR2: SNHLY, FYNNEI. V lost 5 bases to trimming and J lost 0 bases, with 8 bases between them. The CDR3 is 14 amino acids. CDR3 in amino acids: CASSTSLSGNTIYF. The CDR3 nucleotides read TGTGCCAGCAGTACTTCACTCTCTGGAAACACCATATATTTT. The complete variable domain, with remaining parts taken from reference TRBV2 and TRBJ1-3, reads EPEVTQTPSHQVTQMGQEVILRCVPISNHLYFYWYRQILGQKVEFLVSFYNNEISEKSEIFDDQFSVERPDGSNFTLKIRSTKLEDSAMYFCASSTSLSGNTIYFGEGSWLTVV.

The rearrangement links TRBV28 to TRBJ2-7; the match to TRBD2 covers 8 bases. The ends lost 6 bases at V and 2 bases at J; junction bases unmatched: 9. CDR1 is MDHEN, CDR2 SYDVKM, per germline. CDR3 size: 15 residues. CDR3 in amino acids: CASSRRAGAAYEQYF. For the CDR3, the DNA is TGTGCCAGCAGCCGAAGAGCGGGAGCGGCCTACGAGCAGTACTTC.

The chain employs TRBV20-1 and TRBJ2-5, with 8 nucleotides matching TRBD2. CDR1 and CDR2 (germline): DFQATT, SNEGSKA (reference sequence). After removal of 3 bases from V and 7 bases from J, the junction contained 10 bases not matched to a gene. This CDR3 comprises 14 residues. CDR3 sequence (DNA): TGCAGTGCTAGCGGGGGGGCGGTAAAAGCGACCCAGTACTTC. Its translation is CSASGGAVKATQYF.

This clonotype was picked up a small number of times. This CDR3 reads CASSLAGKGPGAFF. CDR3 bases: TGTGCCAGCAGCTTAGCCGGTAAGGGACCAGGAGCTTTCTTT. The chain recombines TRBV7-9 with TRBJ1-1; a weak D match, TRBD1 (5 bases). Germline V gene data show CDR1 as SEHNR and CDR2 as FQNEAQ (reference sequence). The germline V and J ends were trimmed by 0 bases and 10 bases, with 15 bases remaining between them. The CDR3 length is 14 residues.

The V and J genes are TRBV3-1 and TRBJ2-4, with D maybe TRBD1 (6 bases). The DNA end is a closer match to TRBJ2-5, so the J assignment may be wrong. The length of the CDR3 is 15 residues. The germline CDR1 and CDR2 sequences are LGHDT and YNNKEL (reference sequence). DNA of the CDR3: TGTGCCAGCAGCCAGGTGGGACATCCTATAGAGACCCAGTACTTC. Translating it yields CASSQVGHPIETQYF.

This clonotype was detected only a few times. The chain recombines TRBV2 with TRBJ2-6; TRBD1 agrees at 7 bases. The junction had 8 bases not matched to a gene; V was cut back by 8 bases and J by 1 base. The CDR3 sequence is 16 residues long. From germline, CDR1 is SNHLY and CDR2 FYNNEI. CDR3: CASLRQGISGANVLTF. The CDR3, as DNA: TGTGCCAGCTTAAGACAGGGTATATCTGGGGCCAACGTCCTGACTTTC.

This clonotype occurred many times. The V and J genes are TRBV6-2 or TRBV6-3 and TRBJ2-5; D not resolved. Germline CDR1 is MNHEY and CDR2 is SVGEGT. The V gene lost 6 bases and the J gene lost 5 bases, with 4 bases spanning the gap. The CDR3 length is 10 residues. For the CDR3, the DNA is TGTGCCAGCAGAATGGAGACCCAGTACTTC. Protein sequence: CASRMETQYF.

This chain uses TRBV28 with TRBJ2-3; 8 bases align to TRBD2. The CDR3 loop spans 17 amino acids. V was pared by 5 bases and J by 2 bases, with 12 bases of the junction left unmatched. The germline V gene encodes CDR1 MDHEN and CDR2 SYDVKM. CDR3 DNA sequence: TGTGCCAGCAGTCTGAAAACGGGACTAGTTTTCACAGATACGCAGTATTTT. Protein sequence: CASSLKTGLVFTDTQYF.

This clonotype was picked up a small number of times. Just one base apart from a much larger clone, this may be a read error. The rearrangement uses TRBV14 and TRBJ1-5, with no clear D. The CDR3 covers 13 residues. V was clipped by 4 bases and J by 3 bases, with 7 bases between them. From germline, CDR1 is SGHDN and CDR2 FVKESK. CDR3 bases: TGTGCCAGCAGCCGAGGGCCCAATCAGCCCCAGCATTTT. This translates into CASSRGPNQPQHF. The full variable domain, its missing parts supplied by reference TRBV14 and TRBJ1-5, is EAGVTQFPSHSVIEKGQTVTLRCDPISGHDNLYWYRRVMGKEIKFLLHFVKESKQDESGMPNNRFLAERTGGTYSTLKVQPAELEDSGVYFCASSRGPNQPQHFGDGTRLSIL.

V gene TRBV28 combines with J gene TRBJ2-4; D perhaps matches TRBD1 (6 bases). Trimming stripped 5 bases from V and 2 bases from J, with 10 bases between. CDR3 length: 14 residues. Germline V lookup: CDR1 MDHEN, CDR2 SYDVKM. The CDR3, as DNA: TGTGCCAGCAGTAGACAGGCTACCAAAAACATTCAGTACTTC. Its protein is CASSRQATKNIQYF.

V and J are TRBV20-1 and TRBJ2-1; D ambiguous. In germline, CDR1 is DFQATT, CDR2 SNEGSKA (reference sequence). The CDR3 totals 14 residues. Trimming pared 1 base from V and 8 bases from J, leaving 15 bases between. CDR3 in DNA: TGCAGTGCTAGAGGTTCGGTCCCCGGCTATGAGCAGTTCTTC. Protein: CSARGSVPGYEQFF.

The rearrangement links TRBV20-1 to TRBJ2-5; D gene unclear. V lost 6 bases and J 4 bases, leaving 6 bases between the germline ends. Germline CDR1 DFQATT, CDR2 SNEGSKA (reference sequence). The CDR3 is 10 amino acids. The CDR3 DNA is TGCAGTGCGGCCCTAGAGACCCAGTACTTC. Protein product: CSAALETQYF.